This T cell receptor beta chain emerged from a study of blood T cell repertoires in COVID-19. Study as a whole: Samples came from the United States, Italy and Spain, spanning acute and convalescent COVID-19.

The age range of participants was about 18 to 90 years, with residence in about 25 US areas. Cohorts were assigned according to the clinical history that participants reported. In the original workflow: It was from reference gene primer amplification that nucleated cell counts were estimated. Profiling relied on immunoSEQ multiplex PCR, and the TCRdb table lists in-frame clones only, not all of them. From that table come the V and J calls and clone size; the DNA was used to work out D and trimming. The table shows about 300,000 clones, with more than 80% occurring only once. Germline V CDR1 and CDR2: SGHRS, YFSETQ. This CDR3 has 17 residues. V lost 0 bases and J lost 0; bases outside the gene matches: 5.

Sequenced material: PBMCs or T cells enriched from blood (not recorded which). This TCR came from a woman in her 30s who had recovered from COVID-19. The gene calls are TRBV5-1 and TRBJ1-1; 10 nucleotides line up with TRBD1. The CDR3 region has the DNA TGCGCCAGCAGCTTGGGGACAGGGGGTTTTCTGAACACTGAAGCTTTCTTT. This translates into CASSLGTGGFLNTEAFF.